Following are 7 T cell receptor beta chains from one sample sequenced in a study of shared clonotypes between healthy human individuals. Produced via immunoSEQ multiplex PCR; TCRdb's table is partial and in-frame only. This table has 650,000 to 700,000 clones, roughly 91% appearing once. Sequencing input: memory CD8+ T cells from PBMCs. The subset here: CD45RO+ cells pooled with CCR7-negative TemRA cells. All receptors come from a man between 18 and 29 years old in good health. Some clones in this sample may be carry-over from other donors' samples.

The chain uses TRBV19 and TRBJ2-7, with D perhaps being TRBD1 or TRBD2 (5 bases each). The germline V gene has CDR1 LNHDA and CDR2 SQIVND (reference sequence). Trimming left V 3 bases short and J 2 bases short, with 11 bases between. CDR3 length: 14 amino acids. In DNA form, the CDR3 reads TGTGCCAGTAGTATGGGACGGGGCACCTACGAGCAGTACTTC. Amino acid sequence: CASSMGRGTYEQYF. The full variable domain, completed using reference TRBV19 and TRBJ2-7, is DGGITQSPKYLFRKEGQNVTLSCEQNLNHDAMYWYRQDPGQGLRLIYYSQIVNDFQKGDIAEGYSVSREKKESFPLTVTSAQKNPTAFYLCASSMGRGTYEQYFGPGTRLTVT.

V is TRBV7-6 and J is TRBJ1-1; 7 nucleotides align to TRBD1. V shed 2 bases and J 1 base; nucleotides not matched to a gene: 7. The CDR3 contains 16 residues. The germline CDR1 and CDR2 sequences are SGHVS and FNYEAQ. CDR3 in DNA: TGTGCCAGCAGCTTAAATACAGGGGCCAGGAACACTGAAGCTTTCTTT. It encodes CASSLNTGARNTEAFF. Full variable domain (rest looked up from reference TRBV7-6 and TRBJ1-1): GAGVSQSPRYKVTKRGQDVALRCDPISGHVSLYWYRQALGQGPEFLTYFNYEAQQDKSGLPNDRFSAERPEGSISTLTIQRTEQRDSAMYRCASSLNTGARNTEAFFGQGTRLTVV.

The gene calls are TRBV7-9 and TRBJ1-3, with D uncertain. The length of the CDR3 is 14 residues. Per germline, CDR1 SEHNR and CDR2 FQNEAQ (reference sequence). V lost 1 base, J lost 0 bases, and 4 bases lay in between. The CDR3 nucleotides are TGTGCCAGCAGCTTAGGCCCCTCTGGAAACACCATATATTTT. Its protein product is CASSLGPSGNTIYF.

In the case of this clone: This sample also contains other DNA sequences that code for the same CDR3. V and J are TRBV4-1 and TRBJ2-1, with D hard to call. CDR3 size: 13 residues. Germline V lookup: CDR1 MGHRA, CDR2 YSYEKL. Trimming took off 1 base at V and 5 bases at J, with 6 bases between the two ends. The CDR3, as DNA: TGCGCCAGCAGCCAAGTTTGGGACAATGAGCAGTTCTTC. It is translated as CASSQVWDNEQFF.

The V gene is TRBV7-9, the J gene TRBJ2-1, with D possibly being TRBD2 (5 bases). This CDR3 is 13 amino acids long. Trimming left V 6 bases short and J 8 bases short, with 14 bases between. Looked up from germline, CDR1 is SEHNR and CDR2 is FQNEAQ (reference sequence). CDR3 in amino acids: CASRPQEVHEQFF. The DNA for the CDR3 is TGTGCCAGCAGACCGCAGGAGGTCCATGAGCAGTTCTTC.

The gene calls are TRBV5-5 and TRBJ2-5, with 10 bases aligning to TRBD2. CDR3 length: 15 residues. V lost 4 bases, J lost 0 bases, and 3 bases stayed unmatched. CDR1 and CDR2 from the germline V gene are SGHKS and YYEKEE (reference sequence). CDR3 nucleotides: TGTGCCAGCAGCGTGACTAGCGGGTACCAAGAGACCCAGTACTTC. Translation: CASSVTSGYQETQYF.

The V call is TRBV29-1, the J call TRBJ2-2; D is possibly TRBD1 (5 bases). V dropped 4 bases and J dropped 3 bases, with 9 bases sitting between them. There are 13 residues in the CDR3. The germline CDR1 and CDR2 sequences are SQVTM and ANQGSEA. The CDR3 spells CSVVRVDTGELFF. The CDR3 region has the DNA TGCAGCGTTGTCAGGGTCGACACCGGGGAGCTGTTTTTT.